This T cell receptor (beta chain) was profiled in a study of cytomegalovirus exposure and HLA in healthy donors. Study at large: The roughly 130 validation repertoires used the same platform as the 600 to 750 first-cohort repertoires (as reported by a later analysis). Whole-study results and caveats: In vitro experiments confirmed that a few CMV-associated chains were specific for CMV antigens. TCR beta chains numbering under 200 were designated cytomegalovirus-associated. Across donors, most TCRs were seen rarely, yet some public ones were widespread.

The protocol was immunoSEQ multiplex PCR, while the TCRdb copy is restricted to in-frame clones and leaves out a portion. This sample has 65,000 or so clones, with around 90% found just once. With respect to this clone: Its antigen is unidentified.

This TCR was sampled from a woman younger than 30 in good health and CMV-seronegative. The sequenced sample was PBMCs.

The CDR3 loop is CASSVNTGTADTQYF. As DNA, the CDR3 is TGCGCCAGCAGTGTAAATACAGGGACCGCAGATACGCAGTATTTT. The rearrangement uses TRBV10-1 and TRBJ2-3; D is possibly TRBD1 (6 bases). The V and J ends lost 4 bases and 4 bases respectively, with 15 bases between them. The CDR3 loop spans 15 amino acids. Germline V CDR1 and CDR2: WNHNN, SYGVQD (reference sequence).